This T cell receptor beta chain was captured by sequencing in a study of PD-1 blockade in classical Hodgkin lymphoma. Sequencing used immunoSEQ multiplex PCR; TCRdb keeps in-frame clones, though not all of them. The sample contains 15,000 to 20,000 clones, over 80% of which appear only once. The CDR3 totals 14 residues. The V gene's germline CDR1 is SGDLS and CDR2 YYNGEE. Deletions cut 1 base from V and 7 bases from J, with 12 bases between. Described time point: cycle 4 day 1 (C4D1), after 6 weeks of nivolumab. Brentuximab vedotin exposure varied, and every patient relapsed after autologous stem cell transplantation. Negative selection with magnetic separation was used to purify CD4+ T cells from thawed PBMCs.

The sequences come from CD4+ T cells from blood, collected before the fourth cycle of nivolumab. This clonotype was obtained from a human donor with classical Hodgkin lymphoma. The chain couples TRBV9 to TRBJ2-4; no firm D call. CDR3 coding DNA: TGTGCCAGCAGCGTATTCTCAAGTGGGAACATTCAGTACTTC. This gives the protein CASSVFSSGNIQYF. Supplemented by reference TRBV9 and TRBJ2-4, the full variable domain reads DSGVTQTPKHLITATGQRVTLRCSPRSGDLSVYWYQQSLDQGLQFLIQYYNGEERAKGNILERFSAQQFPDLHSELNLSSLELGDSALYFCASSVFSSGNIQYFGAGTRLSVL.